Below are 20 T cell receptor beta chains sequenced from a single sample in a study of blood T cell repertoires in COVID-19. The method was immunoSEQ multiplex PCR; TCRdb's version includes in-frame clones alone and lacks a portion of them. The data contain about 25,000 clones, about 83% of them singletons. Sequenced input: peripheral blood. The source of these receptors is a human donor with active COVID-19. The donor label of this sample is uncertain.

In this sample, this clone turned up once. The V and J genes are TRBV5-5 and TRBJ2-7; D gene unclear. V was shortened by 0 bases and J by 3 bases, with 13 bases between the two germline ends. Germline V gene data show CDR1 as SGHKS and CDR2 as YYEKEE (reference sequence). There are 15 residues in the CDR3. CDR3 DNA: TGTGCCAGCAGCTTGGTTTGGGCGCCCCTCTACGAGCAGTACTTC. Its protein product is CASSLVWAPLYEQYF.

This rearrangement joins TRBV7-8 to TRBJ2-2; TRBD2 matches at 7 bases. The trim removed 5 bases at V and 7 bases at J, leaving 13 bases unmatched. The length of the CDR3 is 16 residues. In germline, CDR1 is SGHVS, CDR2 FQNEAQ. CDR3 DNA: TGTGCCAGCAGCGGGGGGGTCGCGGGAGCTAGCGGGGAGCTGTTTTTT. Translating it yields CASSGGVAGASGELFF.

V and J are TRBV14 and TRBJ2-1; 10 bases align to TRBD2. CDR1 is SGHDN, CDR2 FVKESK, per germline. The CDR3 is 15 residues long. The ends lost 4 bases at V and 7 bases at J; junction bases unmatched: 7. The CDR3 protein is CASSPASGSWNEQFF. The CDR3 region has the DNA TGTGCCAGCAGCCCAGCTAGCGGGAGTTGGAATGAGCAGTTCTTC.

The sample holds one count of this clone. The rearrangement uses TRBV7-9 and TRBJ1-2; D call uncertain. Trimming took 1 base from V and 4 from J, leaving 13 bases between them. The CDR3 runs 15 residues. CDR1 is SEHNR and CDR2 is FQNEAQ in the germline V gene (reference sequence). The CDR3 region is CASSLERSRSYGYTF. The CDR3, as DNA: TGTGCCAGCAGCTTAGAACGGTCTAGGAGCTATGGCTACACCTTC.

The DNA for the CDR3 is TGTGCCAGCAGCTCGCCGGGTCGAGGCAATCAGCCCCAGCATTTT. It is translated as CASSSPGRGNQPQHF. The genes are TRBV7-2 and TRBJ1-5; D remains ambiguous. The CDR3 is 15 amino acids. Germline CDR1 is SGHTA and CDR2 is FQGNSA. V lost 4 bases, J lost 2 bases, and 12 bases lay in between.

CDR3 region: CAWSVGRQETQYF. DNA of the CDR3: TGTGCCTGGAGTGTAGGCAGGCAAGAGACCCAGTACTTC. The rearrangement links TRBV30 to TRBJ2-5; D unclear. V was pared by 0 bases and J by 2 bases, with 7 bases between. Germline values: CDR1 GTSNPN, CDR2 SVGIG (reference sequence). The CDR3 runs 13 residues.

This clone was counted a single time. The V and J genes are TRBV6-6 and TRBJ2-2, with TRBD1 identical over 8 bases. CDR3 size: 19 residues. Looked up from germline, CDR1 is MNHNY and CDR2 is SVGAGI (reference sequence). Germline trimming cut 5 bases from V and 0 bases from J; bases unmatched to any gene: 14. The CDR3 DNA sequence: TGTGCCAGCAGTCCCTCCATTGGACAGGGAGATTCGAACACCGGGGAGCTGTTTTTT. Its translation: CASSPSIGQGDSNTGELFF.

The chain is built from TRBV10-1 and TRBJ1-1; no clear D. This CDR3 is 13 amino acids long. CDR1 is WNHNN and CDR2 is SYGVQD in the germline V gene (reference sequence). V was clipped by 3 bases and J by 3 bases, with 8 bases between them. The CDR3 loop is CASSDGEHTEAFF. As DNA, the CDR3 is TGCGCCAGCAGTGACGGTGAGCACACTGAAGCTTTCTTT.

This clone appeared a single time. The chain employs TRBV9 and TRBJ1-1, with D perhaps TRBD1 (6 bases). V dropped 2 bases and J dropped 1 base, with 12 bases sitting between them. Germline lookup yields CDR1 SGDLS and CDR2 YYNGEE. The CDR3 sequence is 15 residues long. The CDR3 DNA sequence: TGTGCCAGCAGCGTGACGGACAGAGCGAACACTGAAGCTTTCTTT. Its protein product is CASSVTDRANTEAFF.

This clone was seen just once. The chain employs TRBV5-4 and TRBJ1-2, with TRBD1 identical over 7 bases. Germline CDR1 and CDR2: SGHNT and YYREEE (reference sequence). The CDR3 sequence is 13 residues long. V was clipped by 7 bases and J by 0 bases; unmatched bases: 3. The CDR3 sequence: CASRDRSNYGYTF. The CDR3 nucleotides are TGTGCCAGCCGGGACAGATCTAACTATGGCTACACCTTC.

The chain carries TRBV18 and TRBJ2-7; TRBD1 matches 9 bases. V lost 6 bases and J lost 6; bases outside the gene matches: 9. The CDR3 has 14 residues. Germline V gene data show CDR1 as KGHSH and CDR2 as LQKENI. CDR3 loop: CASSPGTGGVEQYF. The CDR3 bases are TGTGCCAGCTCCCCGGGAACAGGGGGCGTCGAGCAGTACTTC.

The chain uses TRBV19 and TRBJ2-7, with TRBD1 matching 10 bases. The CDR3 length is 14 residues. From germline, CDR1 is LNHDA and CDR2 SQIVND (reference sequence). V trimming: 9 bases; J trimming: 5 bases; junction bases outside the gene matches: 10. The CDR3 nucleotides are TGTGCCAGGGACCGGGACAGGGGTCCCCACGAGCAGTACTTC. Translated: CARDRDRGPHEQYF.

The chain joins TRBV7-2 to TRBJ2-4, with 11 bases identical to TRBD2. V lost 0 bases to trimming and J lost 6 bases; unmatched junction nucleotides: 7. The CDR3 runs to 17 residues. Per germline, CDR1 SGHTA and CDR2 FQGNSA. CDR3 DNA sequence: TGTGCCAGCAGCTTAGCGCGACTAGCGGGAACAGCAAACATTCAGTACTTC. Protein product: CASSLARLAGTANIQYF.

The chain uses TRBV7-8 and TRBJ2-5; possible D gene TRBD2, 5 bases. The V end was cut by 8 bases, the J end by 5 bases, with 21 bases between. The CDR3 contains 15 residues. The germline CDR1 and CDR2 sequences are SGHVS and FQNEAQ. The CDR3 sequence is CASAPMDGTGETQYF. CDR3 sequence (DNA): TGTGCCAGCGCCCCCATGGATGGTACGGGGGAGACCCAGTACTTC.

This chain connects TRBV11-1 to TRBJ2-1; 8 bases align to TRBD2. J was trimmed by 3 bases and V by 2 bases; bases with no gene match: 6. CDR3 length: 16 amino acids. Looked up from germline, CDR1 is SGHAT and CDR2 is FQDESV (reference sequence). The CDR3 nucleotides read TGTGCCAGCAGCTTAATGAGCGGGAGCCACTACAATGAGCAGTTCTTC. Residues: CASSLMSGSHYNEQFF.

The rearrangement joins TRBV6-6 to TRBJ2-1, with D perhaps TRBD1 (5 bases). V was shortened by 4 bases and J by 0 bases, with 10 bases between the two germline ends. The CDR3 runs to 15 residues. CDR1 MNHNY and CDR2 SVGAGI come from the germline V gene (reference sequence). The CDR3: CASSFLGASYNEQFF. The CDR3 DNA sequence: TGTGCCAGCAGTTTTTTAGGGGCCTCCTACAATGAGCAGTTCTTC.

This clone was seen once. V and J are TRBV11-2 and TRBJ1-4; D ambiguous. Germline V gives CDR1 SGHAT, CDR2 FQNNGV. This CDR3 has 15 residues. The ends were cut back, 2 bases at V and 4 bases at J, with 11 bases in the middle. The CDR3 coding sequence is TGTGCCAGCAGCTTAAGTCCGGGAAGTAATGAAAAACTGTTTTTT. It yields the protein CASSLSPGSNEKLFF. The variable domain in full, completed from reference TRBV11-2 and TRBJ1-4, reads EAGVAQSPRYKIIEKRQSVAFWCNPISGHATLYWYQQILGQGPKLLIQFQNNGVVDDSQLPKDRFSAERLKGVDSTLKIQPAKLEDSAVYLCASSLSPGSNEKLFFGSGTQLSVL.

V and J are TRBV7-9 and TRBJ1-1; 7 bases map to TRBD1. The CDR3 has 14 amino acids. CDR1 is SEHNR, CDR2 FQNEAQ, per germline (reference sequence). The junction had 7 bases not matched to a gene; V was cut back by 4 bases and J by 5 bases. The DNA for the CDR3 is TGTGCCAGCAGCTCCCGACAGGGTCGGACTGAAGCTTTCTTT. The encoded protein is CASSSRQGRTEAFF.

The chain employs TRBV11-2 and TRBJ1-4, with D hard to call. Germline V gives CDR1 SGHAT, CDR2 FQNNGV. V lost 6 bases and J lost 5, with 13 bases in between. This CDR3 comprises 14 residues. The CDR3 spells CASSSLGTNEKLFF. The CDR3 DNA sequence: TGTGCCAGCAGTTCCCTTGGCACCAATGAAAAACTGTTTTTT.

J is TRBJ2-3 and V is TRBV5-1; D is ambiguous. With 1 base removed from V and 3 bases from J, the gap between germline ends came to 12 bases. Germline lookup yields CDR1 SGHRS and CDR2 YFSETQ. CDR3 length equals 15 residues. The CDR3 coding sequence is TGCGCCAGCAGCTTGCTCGCGGTCCCTACAGATACGCAGTATTTT. Its translation is CASSLLAVPTDTQYF.